A selection of T cell receptor beta chains follows, all from one sample in a study of PD-1 blockade in classical Hodgkin lymphoma. Profiled with immunoSEQ multiplex PCR; TCRdb holds only in-frame clones, not every one. This table has about 64,000 clones, 91% appearing once. Here the sequenced sample was peripheral blood mononuclear cells (PBMCs), taken before the fourth cycle of nivolumab. Receptor source: a human donor with classical Hodgkin lymphoma. Both conserved end residues are part of each CDR3. A D gene is named only where the DNA matches it firmly. A row's size may be missing; if present it is once, few, many or a size class.

d_call,v_call,cdr3_length,clone_size,j_call,cdr3_aa,cdr3_nt
TRBD1,TRBV27,14,NA,TRBJ2-7,CASSLFRGPYEQYF,TGTGCCAGCAGTTTGTTCAGGGGGCCCTACGAGCAGTACTTC
TRBD1,TRBV27,15,NA,TRBJ1-1,CASSSRQGLNTEAFF,TGTGCCAGCAGTTCCCGACAGGGCTTAAACACTGAAGCTTTCTTT
NA,TRBV27,16,NA,TRBJ1-1,CASIPKEGQGNTEAFF,TGTGCCAGCATTCCTAAGGAGGGGCAGGGGAACACTGAAGCTTTCTTT
NA,TRBV7-3,14,NA,TRBJ2-2,CASSLMGGAGELFF,TGTGCCAGCAGCCTGATGGGAGGCGCCGGGGAGCTGTTTTTT
NA,TRBV2,15,NA,TRBJ2-5,CASSELVGFLGTQYF,TGTGCCAGCAGTGAATTGGTGGGCTTCTTGGGGACCCAGTACTTC
NA,TRBV30,15,NA,TRBJ2-2,CAWSWGASNTGELFF,TGTGCCTGGAGTTGGGGGGCCTCGAACACCGGGGAGCTGTTTTTT
NA,TRBV4-1,17,NA,TRBJ1-4,CASSQYPTNREGEKLFF,TGCGCCAGCAGCCAATATCCTACTAACAGGGAGGGTGAAAAACTGTTTTTT
NA,TRBV9,16,NA,TRBJ2-4,CASSVGMDPGVNIQYF,TGTGCCAGCAGCGTAGGTATGGACCCAGGAGTAAACATTCAGTACTTC
NA,TRBV27,13,NA,TRBJ2-5,CASSFTFRETQYF,TGTGCCAGCAGTTTCACGTTCCGAGAGACCCAGTACTTC
NA,TRBV7-9,13,NA,TRBJ1-2,CASSSARNYGYTF,TGTGCCAGCAGCTCAGCGCGGAACTATGGCTACACCTTC
NA,TRBV19,14,NA,TRBJ1-6,CASSSTRPGSPLHF,TGTGCCAGTAGTTCAACTAGACCGGGATCACCCCTCCACTTT
TRBD1,TRBV4-1,15,NA,TRBJ1-5,CASSQLQGAGQPQHF,TGCGCCAGCAGCCAGTTACAGGGGGCAGGACAGCCCCAGCATTTT
TRBD1,TRBV5-1,17,few,TRBJ1-2,CASSYDPMDRGNYGYTF,TGCGCCAGCAGCTACGATCCCATGGACAGGGGGAACTATGGCTACACCTTC
NA,TRBV4-1,15,once,TRBJ2-1,CASSHPDGRDNEQFF,TGCGCCAGCAGCCATCCCGACGGGAGAGACAATGAGCAGTTCTTC
NA,TRBV18,14,few,TRBJ1-1,CASSPTHRNTEAFF,TGTGCCAGCTCACCGACCCACAGGAACACTGAAGCTTTCTTT
NA,TRBV7-9,14,NA,TRBJ1-2,CASSLTDSPGGYTF,TGTGCCAGCAGCTTGACGGACAGTCCGGGTGGCTACACCTTC
NA,TRBV18,11,NA,TRBJ2-1,CASSQANEQFF,TGTGCCAGCTCACAAGCCAATGAGCAGTTCTTC
NA,TRBV7-9,17,NA,TRBJ1-4,CASSLVRAVLTNEKLFF,TGTGCCAGCAGCTTAGTTCGGGCGGTGCTGACTAATGAAAAACTGTTTTTT
TRBD1,TRBV9,14,NA,TRBJ2-5,CASSVVGGRETQYF,TGTGCCAGCAGCGTAGTAGGGGGCCGGGAGACCCAGTACTTC
NA,TRBV5-1,14,NA,TRBJ1-2,CASTQGSGSNGYTF,TGCGCCAGCACCCAAGGGTCTGGGAGTAATGGCTACACCTTC
NA,TRBV29-1,14,NA,TRBJ2-3,CSVSGDGSTDTQYF,TGCAGCGTTTCGGGGGACGGTAGCACAGATACGCAGTATTTT
NA,TRBV15,14,NA,TRBJ2-5,CATSRVGEAETQYF,TGTGCCACCAGCAGAGTAGGGGAAGCGGAGACCCAGTACTTC
NA,TRBV7-9,14,NA,TRBJ1-2,CASSLTGGAPGYTF,TGTGCCAGCAGCTTAACTGGGGGCGCTCCCGGCTACACCTTC
NA,TRBV5-4,13,NA,TRBJ1-2,CASSFIQSYGYTF,TGTGCCAGCAGCTTTATACAGAGCTATGGCTACACCTTC
NA,TRBV28,13,NA,TRBJ1-1,CASSSTLNTEAFF,TGTGCCAGCAGTTCCACACTGAACACTGAAGCTTTCTTT
TRBD1,TRBV11-2,16,NA,TRBJ2-1,CASSYIGFGTANEQFF,TGTGCCAGCAGCTACATAGGTTTCGGGACAGCTAATGAGCAGTTCTTC
NA,TRBV13,14,NA,TRBJ2-7,CASTLTGLSYEQYF,TGTGCCAGCACCCTCACGGGACTGTCCTACGAGCAGTACTTC
NA,TRBV7-9,12,NA,TRBJ2-3,CASRTSTDTQYF,TGTGCCAGCAGGACTAGCACAGATACGCAGTATTTT
NA,TRBV5-4,14,NA,TRBJ2-7,CASSLDVPGSEQYF,TGTGCCAGCAGCTTGGATGTCCCAGGAAGCGAGCAGTACTTC
TRBD1,TRBV6-1,15,NA,TRBJ1-1,CASTRDSFMNTEAFF,TGTGCCAGCACCCGGGACAGCTTTATGAACACTGAAGCTTTCTTT
NA,TRBV6-1,15,NA,TRBJ2-7,CASSSSVALGHEQYF,TGTGCCAGCAGCTCCTCCGTAGCGCTGGGGCACGAGCAGTACTTC
NA,TRBV7-9,18,NA,TRBJ1-1,CASSLLKGGEGSDTEAFF,TGTGCCAGCAGCTTATTGAAGGGCGGGGAAGGGTCGGACACTGAAGCTTTCTTT
NA,TRBV10-3,13,NA,TRBJ2-5,CAIKSRAGETQYF,TGTGCCATCAAGTCCAGGGCGGGTGAGACCCAGTACTTC
TRBD2,TRBV13,16,NA,TRBJ2-7,CVSSSRLAGPTYEQYF,TGTGTCAGCAGCTCCCGACTAGCGGGGCCTACTTACGAGCAGTACTTC
NA,TRBV29-1,12,NA,TRBJ2-7,CSVESPPYEQYF,TGCAGCGTTGAAAGCCCCCCTTACGAGCAGTACTTC
NA,TRBV9,16,NA,TRBJ2-2,CASSLLTGPGAGELFF,TGTGCCAGCAGCTTACTTACGGGCCCCGGGGCCGGGGAGCTGTTTTTT
NA,TRBV5-6,14,once,TRBJ1-5,CASSLRYSNQPQHF,TGTGCCAGCAGCTTAAGATATAGCAATCAGCCCCAGCATTTT
TRBD1,TRBV30,14,NA,TRBJ2-7,CAWGGGQGYYEQYF,TGTGCCTGGGGTGGGGGACAGGGGTACTACGAGCAGTACTTC
NA,TRBV15,19,NA,TRBJ1-2,CATSTDQEQNRVYDYGYTF,TGTGCCACCAGCACGGACCAGGAACAAAACAGGGTATATGACTATGGCTACACCTTC
TRBD1,TRBV29-1,15,NA,TRBJ2-1,CSADGTGWGHDEQFF,TGCAGCGCCGACGGGACAGGCTGGGGCCACGATGAGCAGTTCTTC
NA,TRBV5-1,17,NA,TRBJ1-1,CASSLSLSGLGNTEAFF,TGCGCCAGCAGCTTGTCCCTTAGCGGGTTAGGGAACACTGAAGCTTTCTTT
TRBD2,TRBV7-8,13,NA,TRBJ2-5,CASSLSSGETQYF,TGTGCCAGCAGCTTGTCTAGCGGGGAGACCCAGTACTTC
NA,TRBV27,13,NA,TRBJ2-1,CASSLGHNNEQFF,TGTGCCAGCAGTTTAGGGCACAACAATGAGCAGTTCTTC
TRBD1,TRBV19,16,NA,TRBJ1-1,CASSIGQGGPNTEAFF,TGTGCCAGTAGTATTGGACAGGGTGGCCCGAACACTGAAGCTTTCTTT
NA,TRBV30,12,NA,TRBJ1-2,CAWNIWTEGYTF,TGTGCCTGGAATATCTGGACAGAAGGCTACACCTTC
NA,TRBV19,12,NA,TRBJ1-1,CASSIRNTEAFF,TGTGCCAGTAGTATAAGGAACACTGAAGCTTTCTTT
NA,TRBV30,14,NA,TRBJ1-4,CAWSVLRGYEKLFF,TGTGCCTGGAGTGTTCTTCGAGGGTATGAAAAACTGTTTTTT
NA,TRBV6-5,15,NA,TRBJ1-1,CASSQGFQVGTEAFF,TGTGCCAGCAGCCAGGGTTTCCAGGTCGGAACTGAAGCTTTCTTT
NA,TRBV19,15,NA,TRBJ2-2,CASSSQNRNTGELFF,TGTGCCAGTAGCTCTCAGAACAGGAACACCGGGGAGCTGTTTTTT
NA,TRBV10-3,13,NA,TRBJ1-1,CAISEFPAGEAFF,TGTGCCATCAGTGAGTTTCCTGCGGGGGAAGCTTTCTTT
TRBD1,TRBV6-4,15,NA,TRBJ1-6,CASSVTGAPNSPLHF,TGTGCCAGCAGTGTAACAGGGGCGCCTAATTCACCCCTCCACTTT
NA,TRBV10-3,19,NA,TRBJ1-4,CAISEYRARLGATNEKLFF,TGTGCCATCAGTGAGTACAGGGCCCGCCTAGGAGCAACTAATGAAAAACTGTTTTTT
NA,TRBV18,15,NA,TRBJ2-3,CASSPPERYTDTQYF,TGTGCCAGCTCACCACCTGAGCGGTACACAGATACGCAGTATTTT
NA,TRBV7-9,15,NA,TRBJ2-7,CASSSAIASYYEQYF,TGTGCCAGCAGCTCCGCCATAGCATCCTACTACGAGCAGTACTTC
TRBD1,TRBV9,14,NA,TRBJ1-6,CASSVGDRDSPLHF,TGTGCCAGCAGCGTAGGAGACAGGGATTCACCCCTCCACTTT
NA,TRBV7-8,13,NA,TRBJ2-3,CASSVEVEDTQYF,TGTGCCAGCAGCGTCGAGGTGGAGGATACGCAGTATTTT
NA,TRBV27,14,few,TRBJ1-1,CASRQGPANTEAFF,TGTGCCAGCAGACAGGGCCCGGCCAACACTGAAGCTTTCTTT
NA,TRBV5-6,15,NA,TRBJ1-3,CASSLGVTAGNTIYF,TGTGCCAGCAGCTTGGGGGTAACAGCTGGAAACACCATATATTTT
TRBD1,TRBV18,15,few,TRBJ1-1,CASSRQGGPNTEAFF,TGTGCCAGCTCCCGACAGGGCGGACCGAACACTGAAGCTTTCTTT